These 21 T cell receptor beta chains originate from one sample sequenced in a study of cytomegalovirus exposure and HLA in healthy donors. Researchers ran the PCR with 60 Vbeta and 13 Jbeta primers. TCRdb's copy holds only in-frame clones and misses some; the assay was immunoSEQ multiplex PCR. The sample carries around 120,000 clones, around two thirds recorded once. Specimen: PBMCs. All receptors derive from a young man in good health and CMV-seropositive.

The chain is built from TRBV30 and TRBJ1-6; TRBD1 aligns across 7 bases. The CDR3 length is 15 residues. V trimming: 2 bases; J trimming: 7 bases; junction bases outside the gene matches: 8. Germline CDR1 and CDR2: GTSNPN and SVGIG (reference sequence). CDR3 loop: CAWSPRETGNSPLHF. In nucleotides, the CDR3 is TGTGCCTGGAGTCCCCGCGAGACAGGGAATTCACCCCTCCACTTT.

For the CDR3, the DNA is TGCGCCAGCAGCCCAAGCGGGGTAGGAGAGACCCAGTACTTC. This sequence encodes CASSPSGVGETQYF. The gene calls are TRBV5-1 and TRBJ2-5; 7 bases agree with TRBD2. Looked up from germline, CDR1 is SGHRS and CDR2 is YFSETQ. This CDR3 comprises 14 residues. Trimming took 4 bases from V and 4 from J; bases not matched to a gene: 7. The full variable domain, rest sourced from reference TRBV5-1 and TRBJ2-5, is KAGVTQTPRYLIKTRGQQVTLSCSPISGHRSVSWYQQTPGQGLQFLFEYFSETQRNKGNFPGRFSGRQFSNSRSEMNVSTLELGDSALYLCASSPSGVGETQYFGPGTRLLVL.

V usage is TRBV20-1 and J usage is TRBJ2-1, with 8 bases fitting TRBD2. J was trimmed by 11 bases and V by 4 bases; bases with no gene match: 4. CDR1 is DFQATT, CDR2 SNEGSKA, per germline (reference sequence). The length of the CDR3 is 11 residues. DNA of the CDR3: TGCAGTGCTATGAGCGGGGGACAGCAGTTCTTC. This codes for CSAMSGGQQFF.

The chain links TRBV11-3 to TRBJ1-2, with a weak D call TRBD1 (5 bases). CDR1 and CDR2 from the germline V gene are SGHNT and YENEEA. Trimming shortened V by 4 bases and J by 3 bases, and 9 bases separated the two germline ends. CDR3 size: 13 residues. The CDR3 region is CASSSDRDYGYTF. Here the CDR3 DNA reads TGTGCCAGCAGCTCCGACAGAGACTATGGCTACACCTTC.

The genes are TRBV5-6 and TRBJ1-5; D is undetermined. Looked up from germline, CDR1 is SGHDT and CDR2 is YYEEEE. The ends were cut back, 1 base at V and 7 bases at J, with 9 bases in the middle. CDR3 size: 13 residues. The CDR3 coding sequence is TGTGCCAGCAGCTTGTTTGGTGGCCAGCCCCAGCATTTT. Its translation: CASSLFGGQPQHF.

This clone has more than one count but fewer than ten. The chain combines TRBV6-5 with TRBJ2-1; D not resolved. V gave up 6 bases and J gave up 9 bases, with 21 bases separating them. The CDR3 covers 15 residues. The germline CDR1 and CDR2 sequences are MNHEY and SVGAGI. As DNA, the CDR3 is TGTGCCAGCAGCCTCATGGCCACCCCCTCCAGTGAGCAGTTCTTC. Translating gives CASSLMATPSSEQFF.

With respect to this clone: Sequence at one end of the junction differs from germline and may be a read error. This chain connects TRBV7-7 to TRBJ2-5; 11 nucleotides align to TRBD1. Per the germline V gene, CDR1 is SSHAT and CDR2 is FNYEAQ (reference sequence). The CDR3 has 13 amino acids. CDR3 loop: CASSFGTGGTQYF. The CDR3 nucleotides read TGTGCTAGCAGCTTCGGGACAGGGGGAACCCAGTACTTC.

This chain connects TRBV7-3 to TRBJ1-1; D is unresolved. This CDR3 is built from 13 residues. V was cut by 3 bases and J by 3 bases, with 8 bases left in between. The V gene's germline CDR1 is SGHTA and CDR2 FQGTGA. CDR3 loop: CASSLSRDTEAFF. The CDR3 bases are TGTGCCAGCAGCTTGTCCCGGGACACTGAAGCTTTCTTT. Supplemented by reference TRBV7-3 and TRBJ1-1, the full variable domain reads GAGVSQTPSNKVTEKGKYVELRCDPISGHTALYWYRQSLGQGPEFLIYFQGTGAADDSGLPNDRFFAVRPEGSVSTLKIQRTERGDSAVYLCASSLSRDTEAFFGQGTRLTVV.

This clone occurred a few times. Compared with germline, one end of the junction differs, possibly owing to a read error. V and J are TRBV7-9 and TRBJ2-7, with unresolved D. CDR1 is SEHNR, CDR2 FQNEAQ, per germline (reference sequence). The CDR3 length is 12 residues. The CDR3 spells CSSSLNLYEQYF. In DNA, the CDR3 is TGTTCCAGCAGCTTAAATCTTTACGAGCAGTACTTC.

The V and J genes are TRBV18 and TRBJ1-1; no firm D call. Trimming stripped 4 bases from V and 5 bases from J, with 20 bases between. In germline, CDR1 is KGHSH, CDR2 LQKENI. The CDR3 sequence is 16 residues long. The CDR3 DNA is TGTGCCAGCTCACAATCGGGGTCCCCCGCGGGAACTGAAGCTTTCTTT. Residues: CASSQSGSPAGTEAFF.

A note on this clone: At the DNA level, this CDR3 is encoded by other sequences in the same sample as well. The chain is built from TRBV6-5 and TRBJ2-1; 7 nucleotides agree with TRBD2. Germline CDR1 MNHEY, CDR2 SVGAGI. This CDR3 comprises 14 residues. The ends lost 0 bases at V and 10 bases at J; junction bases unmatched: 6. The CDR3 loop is CASSYSSGGGEQFF. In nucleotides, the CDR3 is TGTGCCAGCAGTTACTCGTCGGGGGGAGGGGAGCAGTTCTTC.

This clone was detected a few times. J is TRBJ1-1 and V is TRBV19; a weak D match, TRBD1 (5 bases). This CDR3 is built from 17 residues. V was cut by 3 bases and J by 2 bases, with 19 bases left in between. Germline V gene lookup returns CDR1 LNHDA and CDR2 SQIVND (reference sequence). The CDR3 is CASSIAGGWGLNTEAFF. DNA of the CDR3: TGTGCCAGTAGTATCGCAGGTGGGTGGGGCCTTAACACTGAAGCTTTCTTT. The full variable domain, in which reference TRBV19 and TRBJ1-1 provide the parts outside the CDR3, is DGGITQSPKYLFRKEGQNVTLSCEQNLNHDAMYWYRQDPGQGLRLIYYSQIVNDFQKGDIAEGYSVSREKKESFPLTVTSAQKNPTAFYLCASSIAGGWGLNTEAFFGQGTRLTVV.

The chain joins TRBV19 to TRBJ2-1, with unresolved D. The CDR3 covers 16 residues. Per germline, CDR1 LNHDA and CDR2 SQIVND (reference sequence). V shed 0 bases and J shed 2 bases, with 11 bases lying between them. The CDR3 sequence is CASSIDLGVPYNEQFF. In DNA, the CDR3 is TGTGCCAGTAGTATAGATCTAGGTGTCCCCTACAATGAGCAGTTCTTC.

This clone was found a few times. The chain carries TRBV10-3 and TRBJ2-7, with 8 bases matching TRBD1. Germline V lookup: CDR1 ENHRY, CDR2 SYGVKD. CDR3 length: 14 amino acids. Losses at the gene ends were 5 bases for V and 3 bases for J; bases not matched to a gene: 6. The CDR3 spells CAISPGQGDYEQYF. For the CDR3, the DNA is TGTGCCATCAGTCCAGGACAGGGAGACTACGAGCAGTACTTC.

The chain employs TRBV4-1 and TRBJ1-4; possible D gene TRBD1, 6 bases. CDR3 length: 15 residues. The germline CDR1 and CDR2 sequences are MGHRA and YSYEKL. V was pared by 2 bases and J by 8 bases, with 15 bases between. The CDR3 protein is CASSQPGQRKEKLFF. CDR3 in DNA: TGCGCCAGCAGCCAACCGGGACAAAGAAAAGAAAAACTGTTTTTT.

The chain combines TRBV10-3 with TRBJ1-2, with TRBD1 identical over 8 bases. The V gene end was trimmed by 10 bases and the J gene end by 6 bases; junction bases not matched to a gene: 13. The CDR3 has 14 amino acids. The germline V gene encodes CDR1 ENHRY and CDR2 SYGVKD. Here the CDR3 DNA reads TGTGCCACCATACCGACAGGGGAGAGTGATGGCTACACCTTC. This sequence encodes CATIPTGESDGYTF.

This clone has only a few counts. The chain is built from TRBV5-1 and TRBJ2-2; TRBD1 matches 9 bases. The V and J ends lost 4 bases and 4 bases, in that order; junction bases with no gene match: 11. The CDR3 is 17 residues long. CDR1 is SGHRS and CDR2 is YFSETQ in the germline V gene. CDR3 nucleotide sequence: TGCGCCAGCAGCCTGAGTTCCCGGGACAGGGCCACCGGGGAGCTGTTTTTT. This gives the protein CASSLSSRDRATGELFF.

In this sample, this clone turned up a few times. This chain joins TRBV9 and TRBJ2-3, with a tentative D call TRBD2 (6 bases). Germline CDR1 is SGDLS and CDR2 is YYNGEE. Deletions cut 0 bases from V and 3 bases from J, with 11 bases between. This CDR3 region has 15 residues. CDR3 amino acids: CASSVGTSNTDTQYF. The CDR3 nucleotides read TGTGCCAGCAGCGTAGGAACTAGCAATACAGATACGCAGTATTTT.

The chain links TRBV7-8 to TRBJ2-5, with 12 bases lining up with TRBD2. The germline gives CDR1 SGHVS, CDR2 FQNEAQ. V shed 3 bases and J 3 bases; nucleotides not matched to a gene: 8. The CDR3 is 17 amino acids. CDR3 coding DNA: TGTGCCAGCAGCTTCAGGGCTAGCGGGGGGGGTAAAGAGACCCAGTACTTC. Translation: CASSFRASGGGKETQYF.

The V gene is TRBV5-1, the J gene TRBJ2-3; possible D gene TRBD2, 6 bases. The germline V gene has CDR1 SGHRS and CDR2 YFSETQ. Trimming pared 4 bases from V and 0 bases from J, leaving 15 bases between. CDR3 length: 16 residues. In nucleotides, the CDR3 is TGCGCCAGCAGCACCGGGACTTTCTCTAGCACAGATACGCAGTATTTT. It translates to CASSTGTFSSTDTQYF. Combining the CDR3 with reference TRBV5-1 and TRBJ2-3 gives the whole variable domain KAGVTQTPRYLIKTRGQQVTLSCSPISGHRSVSWYQQTPGQGLQFLFEYFSETQRNKGNFPGRFSGRQFSNSRSEMNVSTLELGDSALYLCASSTGTFSSTDTQYFGPGTRLTVL.

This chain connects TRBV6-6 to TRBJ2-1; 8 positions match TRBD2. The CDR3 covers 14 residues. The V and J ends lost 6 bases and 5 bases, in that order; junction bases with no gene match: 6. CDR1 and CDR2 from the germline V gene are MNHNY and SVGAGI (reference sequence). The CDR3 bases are TGTGCCAGCAGCCCCCGGGGGGGCAACAATGAGCAGTTCTTC. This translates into CASSPRGGNNEQFF.